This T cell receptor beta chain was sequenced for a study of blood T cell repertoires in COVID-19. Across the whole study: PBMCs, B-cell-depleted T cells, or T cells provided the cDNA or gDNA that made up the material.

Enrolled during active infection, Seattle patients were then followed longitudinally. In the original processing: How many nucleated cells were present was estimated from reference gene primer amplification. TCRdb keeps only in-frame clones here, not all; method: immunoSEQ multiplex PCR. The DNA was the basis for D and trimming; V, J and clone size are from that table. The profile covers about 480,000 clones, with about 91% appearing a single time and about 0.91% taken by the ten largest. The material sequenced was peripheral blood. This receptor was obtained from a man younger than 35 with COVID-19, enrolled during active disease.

In nucleotides, the CDR3 is TGTGCCAGCAGCTTGGGGGGAGGGAGCCACGAGCAGTACTTC. Its translation: CASSLGGGSHEQYF. The chain is built from TRBV5-6 and TRBJ2-7; 7 bases map to TRBD2. CDR1 is SGHDT, CDR2 YYEEEE, per germline. The CDR3 totals 14 residues. The junction had 5 bases not matched to a gene; V was cut back by 0 bases and J by 5 bases.